The next 5 T cell receptor beta chains were all read from a single sample in a study of identical twins. One entry per CDR3 protein results from TCRdb running MiXCR on the 5' RACE reads. The data contain 450,000 to 600,000 distinct CDR3 sequences, around 22% of them singletons. These same records also appear under a second study, on yellow fever vaccine responses in identical twins.

Sequenced input: CD4+ T cells sorted from blood. Receptor source: a young woman in good health.

There are a few counts of this clonotype. This rearrangement joins TRBV3-1 to TRBJ2-5; TRBD2 matches 13 bases. With 3 bases clipped from V and 4 bases from J, the junction kept 5 bases outside the gene matches. This CDR3 contains 16 residues. Germline V lookup: CDR1 LGHDT, CDR2 YNNKEL (reference sequence). The CDR3 spells CASSHRTSGSTETQYF. The CDR3, as DNA: TGTGCCAGCAGCCATAGGACTAGCGGGAGCACAGAGACCCAGTACTTC.

This chain links TRBV12-3 or TRBV12-4 with TRBJ2-3, with D perhaps TRBD1 (5 bases). V was pared by 2 bases and J by 2 bases, with 11 bases between. This CDR3 contains 15 residues. The CDR3 bases are TGTGCCAGCAGTTTATTAGGGGTGGCCACAGATACGCAGTATTTT. It specifies CASSLLGVATDTQYF.

J is TRBJ1-5 and V is TRBV6-1, with 9 bases lining up with TRBD1. The ends lost 9 bases at V and 6 bases at J; junction bases unmatched: 12. Germline V gene data show CDR1 as MNHNS and CDR2 as SASEGT. There are 15 residues in the CDR3. The CDR3 loop is CARVWGDREAQPQHF. CDR3 DNA sequence: TGTGCCAGAGTCTGGGGGGACAGGGAGGCTCAGCCCCAGCATTTT.

About this clonotype itself: A junction boundary mismatches the germline segment, possibly from a read error. This chain uses TRBV4-1 with TRBJ1-2; weak D call: TRBD1 (5 bases). The length of the CDR3 is 17 residues. CDR1 is MGHRA, CDR2 YSYEKL, per germline. Written as DNA, the CDR3 is TGCGCCGGCAGCCAAGCCGTAGGGACCTCCTTGACTATCGTCTACACCTTC. Translated: CAGSQAVGTSLTIVYTF.

The chain links TRBV12-3 or TRBV12-4 to TRBJ2-7; TRBD2 is a possible D gene (6 bases). The CDR3 is made up of 20 amino acids. V shed 1 base and J shed 0 bases, with 25 bases lying between them. This CDR3 reads CASSLVGDWRLVGSSYEQYF. CDR3 nucleotide sequence: TGTGCCAGCAGTTTAGTGGGCGATTGGAGACTAGTGGGAAGCTCCTACGAGCAGTACTTC.